This paragraph reports one TCR beta chain. As handled by the study authors: Estimates of nucleated cell counts were drawn from the amplification of reference gene primers. Produced via immunoSEQ multiplex PCR; TCRdb's table is partial and in-frame only. V and J calls and clone size are given by that table; D and trimming were obtained from the DNA. The sample holds 190,000 or so clones; about 91% are singletons and the top ten take 10%. The study drew participants aged about 18 to 89 years from some 24 US areas. This specimen comes from a study of blood T cell repertoires in COVID-19. In the study overall: Sites across the United States, Italy and Spain contributed samples from acute and convalescent COVID-19. The analysed material was cDNA or gDNA that came from T cells, B-cell-depleted T cells, or PBMCs.

The length of the CDR3 is 15 residues. In germline, CDR1 is SGHAT, CDR2 FQNNGV. Trimming pared 6 bases from V and 3 bases from J, leaving 17 bases between. The sequence was collected from a man between 18 and 35 years old with acute COVID-19. The sample was PBMCs or T cells enriched from blood (not recorded which). The chain is built from TRBV11-2 and TRBJ1-2; weak D call: TRBD1 (5 bases). CDR3 residues: CASRSSNRNDYGYTF. CDR3 in DNA: TGTGCCAGCAGGTCAAGCAACAGGAATGACTATGGCTACACCTTC.